This is a list of T cell receptor beta chains from one sample in a study of cytomegalovirus exposure and HLA in healthy donors. Profiling relied on immunoSEQ multiplex PCR, and the TCRdb table lists in-frame clones only, not all of them. The sample includes 110,000 to 150,000 clones, around 75% of them seen just once. Material for sequencing was PBMCs. Every receptor here comes from a man aged 30 to 39 in good health and CMV-seronegative. The CDR3 runs from the conserved cysteine through the conserved F or W. Fields, in order: J gene, V gene, D gene, clone size, CDR3 protein, CDR3 DNA. The D gene is left open where the match is weak. Clone size is given for some rows only: seen once, a few or many times, or a class if the clone is expanded.

TRBJ2-1,TRBV27,-,-,CASSFSPVFPYNEQFF,TGTGCCAGCAGTTTTTCCCCCGTGTTCCCCTACAATGAGCAGTTCTTC
TRBJ1-2,TRBV13,TRBD1,-,CASSARTSRQGRAYGYTF,TGTGCCAGCAGCGCTCGAACCTCAAGACAGGGGAGGGCCTATGGCTACACCTTC
TRBJ1-2,TRBV7-9,-,-,CSSSLDGLGRYGYTF,TGTTCCAGCAGCTTAGACGGTTTGGGCCGCTATGGCTACACCTTC
TRBJ1-3,TRBV5-1,-,-,CASSLAPGGLENTIYF,TGCGCCAGCAGCTTGGCCCCGGGGGGGCTTGAAAACACCATATATTTT
TRBJ1-1,TRBV19,-,-,CASSNVGSITEAFF,TGTGCCAGTAGTAACGTCGGGAGCATCACTGAAGCTTTCTTT
TRBJ2-1,TRBV28,TRBD2,-,CASRPSGGSSYNEQFF,TGTGCCAGCAGGCCATCGGGCGGGAGCTCCTACAATGAGCAGTTCTTC
TRBJ2-1,TRBV10-3,TRBD2,-,CAINLAGNNEQFF,TGTGCCATCAATTTAGCGGGGAACAATGAGCAGTTCTTC
TRBJ1-4,TRBV6-5,-,-,CASSYSGQYEKLFF,TGTGCCAGCAGTTATTCCGGACAATATGAAAAACTGTTTTTT
TRBJ1-2,TRBV29-1,-,-,CSVEDLHGGQRGYTF,TGCAGCGTTGAAGATCTTCATGGAGGGCAAAGGGGCTACACCTTC
TRBJ2-5,TRBV7-2,-,-,CASRGQYQETQYF,TGTGCCAGCCGAGGACAGTACCAAGAGACCCAGTACTTC
TRBJ1-1,TRBV2,-,-,CASSETGGETEAFF,TGTGCCAGCAGTGAGACAGGAGGAGAGACTGAAGCTTTCTTT
TRBJ1-4,TRBV4-2,-,-,CASSHPQGWAFF,TGTGCCAGCAGCCACCCCCAGGGGTGGGCGTTTTTT
TRBJ2-2,TRBV9,-,-,CASSVLPGELFF,TGTGCCAGCAGCGTTCTCCCCGGGGAGCTGTTTTTT
TRBJ1-4,TRBV28,-,-,CASSFIRGNNEKLFF,TGTGCCAGCAGTTTTATAAGGGGGAATAATGAAAAACTGTTTTTT
TRBJ1-5,TRBV5-4,-,-,CASSPGGASGNQPQHF,TGTGCCAGCAGCCCTGGGGGGGCATCGGGCAATCAGCCCCAGCATTTT
TRBJ1-2,TRBV19,-,-,CASSIETTGDYGYTF,TGTGCCAGTAGTATAGAGACGACAGGTGACTATGGCTACACCTTC
TRBJ1-1,TRBV7-2,-,few,CASSLTGLNTEAFF,TGTGCCAGCAGCTTAACAGGGCTGAACACTGAAGCTTTCTTT
TRBJ1-1,TRBV9,-,-,CASSVDEGWRHTEAFF,TGTGCCAGCAGCGTAGATGAAGGGTGGAGGCACACTGAAGCTTTCTTT
TRBJ2-7,TRBV7-9,TRBD1,few,CASSRQGAAYEQYF,TGTGCCAGCAGCAGACAGGGCGCTGCCTACGAGCAGTACTTC
TRBJ1-5,TRBV2,-,-,CASREDMQPQHF,TGTGCCAGCCGGGAGGACATGCAGCCCCAGCATTTT
TRBJ2-2,TRBV23-1,-,-,CASSQVDFNTGELFF,TGCGCCAGCAGTCAAGTGGACTTCAACACCGGGGAGCTGTTTTTT
TRBJ2-7,TRBV28,-,-,CASSLSTGSSYEQYF,TGTGCCAGCAGTTTATCCACAGGGAGCTCCTACGAGCAGTACTTC
TRBJ1-2,TRBV28,TRBD1,-,CASSLPGQGRIYTF,TGTGCCAGCAGTTTACCGGGACAGGGCCGGATTTACACCTTC